The 17 T cell receptor beta chains listed next were all sequenced from one sample in a study of T cell responses to AZD1222 COVID-19 vaccine. Generated by immunoSEQ multiplex PCR, the TCRdb table keeps only in-frame clones and is missing some. In the table there are approximately 180,000 clones, roughly nine tenths of which are singletons. The sequenced sample was peripheral blood, obtained on day 0 of AZD1222 vaccination. The source is an adult in good health.

This clone was seen a handful of times. V usage is TRBV6-5 and J usage is TRBJ2-5; D tentatively fits TRBD1 or TRBD2 (5 bases each). Germline V CDR1 and CDR2: MNHEY, SVGAGI. V was pared by 10 bases and J by 4 bases, with 19 bases between. This CDR3 is built from 14 residues. The DNA of the CDR3 is TGTGCCACTTCAAAGTCCCGGGGCCGAGAGACCCAGTACTTC. This encodes CATSKSRGRETQYF.

For the CDR3, the DNA is TGTGCCAGCAGCCCCCGGCGAGGTAACACTGAAGCTTTCTTT. Translation: CASSPRRGNTEAFF. The chain is built from TRBV3-1 (or the pseudogene TRBV3-2) and TRBJ1-1, with D unclear. This CDR3 has 14 residues. V lost 4 bases and J lost 2, with 11 bases in between. CDR1 is LGHDT, CDR2 YNNKEL, per germline (reference sequence).

The V and J genes are TRBV30 and TRBJ2-5; 7 bases map to TRBD2. V lost 7 bases and J lost 5; bases outside the gene matches: 10. The CDR3 runs 13 residues. CDR1 and CDR2 from the germline V gene are GTSNPN and SVGIG (reference sequence). The CDR3 nucleotides read TGTGCCTCCTTAGGACTAGGTTGGGAGACCCAGTACTTC. The encoded protein is CASLGLGWETQYF. The full variable domain, its missing parts supplied by reference TRBV30 and TRBJ2-5, is SQTIHQWPATLVQPVGSPLSLECTVEGTSNPNLYWYRQAAGRGLQLLFYSVGIGQISSEVPQNLSASRPQDRQFILSSKKLLLSDSGFYLCASLGLGWETQYFGPGTRLLVL.

The chain uses TRBV9 and TRBJ1-2; D gene ambiguous. V shed 0 bases and J shed 2 bases, with 8 bases lying between them. This CDR3 has 14 amino acids. Per the germline V gene, CDR1 is SGDLS and CDR2 is YYNGEE. CDR3: CASSVVGANYGYTF. The DNA of the CDR3 is TGTGCCAGCAGCGTAGTGGGAGCAAACTATGGCTACACCTTC.

The J gene is TRBJ2-2, the V gene TRBV10-2, with D perhaps matching TRBD1 or TRBD2 (5 bases each). Per the germline V gene, CDR1 is WSHSY and CDR2 is SAAADI. V gave up 2 bases and J gave up 6 bases, with 19 bases separating them. CDR3 length: 17 residues. The DNA of the CDR3 is TGCGCCAGCAGTGAGATGAGGGCAGGGCTAGTGTCCGGGGAGCTGTTTTTT. Encoded protein: CASSEMRAGLVSGELFF.

This clone has a single count. The chain uses TRBV19 and TRBJ2-4; a possible D gene is TRBD1 (6 bases). V was trimmed by 4 bases and J by 0 bases, leaving 22 bases between them. The germline V gene has CDR1 LNHDA and CDR2 SQIVND (reference sequence). This CDR3 contains 19 residues. In nucleotides, the CDR3 is TGTGCCAGTAGTACCTTCCGGGACAAGGGGAATCTAGCCAAAAACATTCAGTACTTC. Translating gives CASSTFRDKGNLAKNIQYF.

V gene TRBV2 combines with J gene TRBJ2-3; D call uncertain. V lost 2 bases, J lost 6 bases, and 18 bases lay in between. This CDR3 has 16 amino acids. Per germline, CDR1 SNHLY and CDR2 FYNNEI. CDR3 in amino acids: CASSESPPTLMDTQYF. The CDR3 nucleotides read TGTGCCAGCAGTGAATCTCCACCGACCCTTATGGATACGCAGTATTTT.

The chain combines TRBV5-4 with TRBJ2-7; 14 bases map to TRBD2. Germline-derived CDR1 and CDR2 are SGHNT and YYREEE (reference sequence). The junction had 3 bases not matched to a gene; V was cut back by 3 bases and J by 4 bases. The CDR3 is made up of 15 amino acids. CDR3 residues: CASSWTSGRRYEQYF. Here the CDR3 DNA reads TGTGCCAGCAGCTGGACTAGCGGGAGGAGGTACGAGCAGTACTTC.

The chain combines TRBV19 with TRBJ1-4, with 7 bases matching TRBD1. Trimming removed 6 bases from V and 1 base from J; junction bases left unmatched: 8. This CDR3 contains 16 residues. In germline, CDR1 is LNHDA, CDR2 SQIVND (reference sequence). Written as DNA, the CDR3 is TGTGCCAGTAGCCCGGTCGCAGGGGGAACTAATGAAAAACTGTTTTTT. Residues: CASSPVAGGTNEKLFF.

V gene TRBV2 combines with J gene TRBJ1-1; no clear D gene. Germline CDR1 SNHLY, CDR2 FYNNEI. The CDR3 has 15 residues. The V end was cut by 4 bases, the J end by 1 base, with 13 bases between. The CDR3 loop is CASSGWKPENTEAFF. The CDR3 DNA follows: TGTGCCAGCAGTGGTTGGAAACCGGAGAACACTGAAGCTTTCTTT.

The V call is TRBV28, the J call TRBJ2-5, with D possibly TRBD2 on 6 matching bases. The CDR3 has 13 residues. Looked up from germline, CDR1 is MDHEN and CDR2 is SYDVKM. Trimming took 7 bases from V and 2 from J, leaving 11 bases between them. The CDR3 DNA reads as TGTGCCAGCACCCCGGGACTTCAAGAGACCCAGTACTTC. Translated, it gives CASTPGLQETQYF.

This clone has only a few counts. The chain links TRBV14 to TRBJ2-1; 11 positions agree with TRBD2. V lost 4 bases, J lost 9 bases, and 5 bases stayed unmatched. Germline CDR1 is SGHDN and CDR2 is FVKESK. The CDR3 consists of 14 residues. CDR3 protein: CASSRLAGGGEQFF. The DNA of the CDR3 is TGTGCCAGCAGCCGCCTAGCGGGAGGCGGTGAGCAGTTCTTC.

The sample holds one count of this clone. This chain links TRBV19 with TRBJ2-1; TRBD2 agrees at 7 bases. CDR3 length: 16 residues. After removal of 5 bases from V and 2 bases from J, the junction contained 9 bases not matched to a gene. The germline V gene encodes CDR1 LNHDA and CDR2 SQIVND (reference sequence). The CDR3 DNA follows: TGTGCCAGTAGTCGACCAGCGGGAAGGGCCTACAATGAGCAGTTCTTC. Translated, it gives CASSRPAGRAYNEQFF.

This chain links TRBV23-1 with TRBJ1-1, with unresolved D. TRBV23-1 is an ORF, and what it does is uncertain. CDR3 length: 12 amino acids. V was trimmed by 0 bases and J by 4 bases, leaving 3 bases between them. DNA of the CDR3: TGCGCCAGCAGTCAATCGGCCACTGAAGCTTTCTTT. This sequence encodes CASSQSATEAFF.

This clone occurred a few times. CDR3 protein: CASSPVGTGGNNEQFF. CDR3 nucleotide sequence: TGCGCCAGCAGCCCAGTGGGGACAGGGGGAAACAATGAGCAGTTCTTC. The genes are TRBV5-1 and TRBJ2-1, with 11 positions matching TRBD1. V dropped 4 bases and J dropped 5; count of bases not matched to a gene: 8. This CDR3 is 16 amino acids long. CDR1 and CDR2 from the germline V gene are SGHRS and YFSETQ.

The V call is TRBV6-2 or TRBV6-3, the J call TRBJ1-5; 11 bases match TRBD1. Germline V lookup: CDR1 MNHEY, CDR2 SVGEGT. The J segment lost 4 bases and the V segment lost 6 bases, leaving 17 bases of the junction unmatched. This CDR3 has 19 residues. CDR3 in DNA: TGTGCCAGCAGCGCCCCTCGGACAGGGGGCGGCTTTGGGAATCAGCCCCAGCATTTT. It encodes CASSAPRTGGGFGNQPQHF.

The CDR3: CASSDRTSRSTDTQYF. The CDR3 DNA reads TGCGCCAGCAGTGATAGGACTAGCCGTAGCACAGATACGCAGTATTTT. The chain employs TRBV10-2 and TRBJ2-3, with 8 positions matching TRBD2. The CDR3 is 16 residues long. V was clipped by 3 bases and J by 0 bases; unmatched bases: 5. Germline CDR1 reads WSHSY; CDR2 reads SAAADI.